These T cell receptor beta chains were read from a single sample in a study of T cells in Graves' hyperthyroidism and ophthalmopathy. TCRdb re-analysed the multiplex PCR reads in MiXCR, keeping a single row per CDR3 protein. The repertoire consists of hundreds of thousands of distinct CDR3 sequences, with roughly 40% occurring once and the leading ten covering 8.9%. Input material: blood. All receptors come from a man between 18 and 35 years old with Graves' hyperthyroidism. CDR3s include the opening cysteine and the closing phenylalanine or tryptophan. The D gene is left open where the match is weak. Clone sizes are given selectively: once, few, many, or a class where the clone is expanded.

v_gene	d_gene	j_gene	abundance	CDR3aa	CDR3nt
TRBV7-3	NA	TRBJ1-1	NA	CASSFREAAEAFF	TGTGCCAGCAGCTTCCGAGAGGCGGCTGAAGCTTTCTTT
TRBV20-1	NA	TRBJ2-5	few	CSARPPRWERQETQYF	TGCAGTGCTAGACCCCCCAGGTGGGAGCGGCAAGAGACCCAGTACTTC
TRBV10-1	NA	TRBJ2-5	many	CASSEAVQETQYF	TGCGCCAGCAGTGAGGCGGTCCAAGAGACCCAGTACTTC
TRBV12-3/TRBV12-4	TRBD1	TRBJ2-5	NA	CASRSTGTGETQYF	TGTGCCAGCAGGAGCACCGGGACAGGGGAGACCCAGTACTTC
TRBV7-2	NA	TRBJ2-7	NA	CASSQHGVNEQYF	TGTGCCAGCAGCCAACACGGGGTAAACGAGCAGTACTTC
TRBV20-1	NA	TRBJ1-2	NA	CSASGEVEGGYTF	TGCAGTGCTTCCGGGGAGGTGGAGGGTGGCTACACCTTC
TRBV29-1	TRBD2	TRBJ2-2	NA	CSVEAGADTGELFF	TGCAGCGTTGAGGCGGGAGCGGACACCGGGGAGCTGTTTTTT
TRBV11-3	NA	TRBJ2-7	few	CASSLVGGTVSYEQYF	TGTGCCAGCAGCTTAGTGGGAGGGACAGTCTCCTACGAGCAGTACTTC
TRBV9	TRBD2	TRBJ2-2	NA	CASSVVGSGTATGELFF	TGTGCCAGCAGCGTAGTGGGTAGCGGGACGGCCACCGGGGAGCTGTTTTTT
TRBV5-1	TRBD2	TRBJ2-7	many	CASSLEPSGRTSYEQYF	TGCGCCAGCAGCTTGGAGCCTAGCGGGCGGACTTCCTACGAGCAGTACTTC
TRBV29-1	TRBD1	TRBJ1-1	few	CSVPQEGAAFF	TGCAGCGTTCCACAGGAGGGGGCGGCTTTCTTT
TRBV10-3	TRBD1	TRBJ1-2	NA	CASSVSPGQGNYGYTF	TGTGCCAGCAGTGTCTCACCGGGACAGGGGAACTATGGCTACACCTTC
TRBV29-1	TRBD1	TRBJ2-5	many	CSVVEPGTAEETQYF	TGCAGCGTTGTGGAACCCGGGACAGCGGAAGAGACCCAGTACTTC
TRBV7-8	TRBD1	TRBJ2-7	few	CASSPPAQGAREQYF	TGTGCCAGCAGCCCCCCGGCCCAGGGGGCGCGGGAGCAGTACTTC
TRBV12-3/TRBV12-4	NA	TRBJ1-1	few	CASSLGQPYEAFF	TGTGCCAGCAGTTTAGGACAGCCCTATGAAGCTTTCTTT
TRBV24-1	TRBD2	TRBJ2-1	NA	CATSESTSGRAWEQFF	TGTGCCACCAGTGAGTCGACTAGCGGGAGGGCCTGGGAGCAGTTCTTC
TRBV19	TRBD2	TRBJ2-7	NA	CASSLDPSGTTGQYF	TGTGCCAGCAGTCTCGACCCCAGCGGGACCACGGGGCAGTACTTC
TRBV4-1	NA	TRBJ1-1	NA	CASSQPTDGTEAFF	TGCGCCAGCAGCCAACCGACAGACGGCACTGAAGCTTTCTTT
TRBV5-1	TRBD1	TRBJ1-1	many	CASSLGQGGAEAFF	TGTGCCAGCAGCTTGGGACAGGGGGGCGCTGAAGCTTTCTTT
TRBV27	NA	TRBJ1-2	NA	CASSLSIDSGYTF	TGTGCCAGCAGTTTATCGATCGACTCAGGCTACACCTTC
TRBV7-6	NA	TRBJ1-5	NA	CASSQDDGQIQASQHF	TGTGCCAGCAGCCAAGATGACGGGCAGATACAGGCATCCCAGCATTTT
TRBV12-3/TRBV12-4	NA	TRBJ1-2	NA	CASTTNRVYGYTF	TGTGCCAGCACTACGAACCGGGTCTATGGCTACACCTTC
TRBV10-3	NA	TRBJ2-7	many	CAISALQDEQYF	TGTGCCATCAGTGCCTTACAGGACGAGCAGTACTTC
TRBV6-5	TRBD1	TRBJ2-7	NA	CASSYSLGQGAYEQYF	TGTGCCAGCAGTTACTCCCTGGGACAGGGGGCATACGAGCAGTACTTC
TRBV7-2	NA	TRBJ1-1	NA	CASSLAPGGTRSFF	TGTGCCAGCAGCTTAGCTCCCGGAGGGACCCGTTCTTTCTTT
TRBV9	NA	TRBJ1-2	NA	CASSHGSGNGYTF	TGTGCCAGCAGCCACGGTTCAGGGAACGGCTACACCTTC
TRBV7-2	TRBD2	TRBJ2-7	once	CASSPPGLAVHEQYF	TGTGCCAGCAGCCCCCCTGGACTAGCGGTCCACGAGCAGTACTTC
TRBV7-9	TRBD1	TRBJ2-5	NA	CASSLWAGGTQYF	TGTGCCAGCAGCCTTTGGGCAGGGGGGACCCAGTACTTC
TRBV24-1	NA	TRBJ2-3	NA	CATWDTASTDTQYF	TGTGCCACCTGGGACACCGCTAGCACAGATACGCAGTATTTT
TRBV20-1	NA	TRBJ1-1	NA	CSAGPERYGYTEAFF	TGCAGTGCAGGCCCCGAACGGTATGGCTACACTGAAGCTTTCTTT
TRBV19	NA	TRBJ2-7	few	CASSLQVGFDEQYF	TGTGCCAGTAGTCTACAGGTCGGGTTTGACGAGCAGTACTTC
TRBV7-9	NA	TRBJ2-7	many	CASSLQQGDEQYF	TGTGCCAGCAGTCTCCAACAGGGTGACGAGCAGTACTTC
TRBV7-8	NA	TRBJ1-3	NA	CASSSPVRLEAGGPGNTIYF	TGTGCCAGCAGCTCCCCGGTCCGTCTCGAGGCCGGCGGACCTGGAAACACCATATATTTT
TRBV19	NA	TRBJ2-6	many	CASSTGHGANVLTF	TGTGCCAGTAGTACAGGGCACGGGGCCAACGTCCTGACTTTC
TRBV10-3	TRBD1	TRBJ1-5	NA	CARGTGNQPQHF	TGTGCTAGAGGGACAGGGAATCAGCCCCAGCATTTT
TRBV12-3/TRBV12-4	NA	TRBJ1-1	many	CASTPFDVNTEAFF	TGTGCCAGCACTCCTTTTGACGTGAACACTGAAGCTTTCTTT
TRBV6-1	NA	TRBJ1-1	few	CASTDWAVNTEAFF	TGTGCCAGCACGGACTGGGCAGTAAACACTGAAGCTTTCTTT
TRBV7-9	TRBD1	TRBJ2-7	once	CASSPGTGRDEQYF	TGTGCCAGCAGCCCTGGGACAGGGCGGGACGAGCAGTACTTC
TRBV29-1	TRBD1	TRBJ2-5	many	CSVVRDRGQETQYF	TGCAGCGTTGTTCGGGACAGGGGCCAAGAGACCCAGTACTTC